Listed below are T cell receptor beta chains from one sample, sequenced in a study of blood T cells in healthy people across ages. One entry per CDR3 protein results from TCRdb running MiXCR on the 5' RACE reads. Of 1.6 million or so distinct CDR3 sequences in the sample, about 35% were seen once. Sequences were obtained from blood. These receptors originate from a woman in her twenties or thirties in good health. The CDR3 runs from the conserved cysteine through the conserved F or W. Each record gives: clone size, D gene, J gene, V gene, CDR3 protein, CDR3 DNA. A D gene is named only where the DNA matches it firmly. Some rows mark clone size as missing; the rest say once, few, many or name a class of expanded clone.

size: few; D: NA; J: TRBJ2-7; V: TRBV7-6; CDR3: CASSGGPGNYEQYF; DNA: TGTGCCAGCAGCGGAGGGCCAGGGAACTACGAGCAGTACTTC
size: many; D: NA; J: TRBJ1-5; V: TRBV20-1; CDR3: CSASPPGQYQPQHF; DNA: TGCAGTGCTAGCCCCCCCGGGCAATATCAGCCCCAGCATTTT
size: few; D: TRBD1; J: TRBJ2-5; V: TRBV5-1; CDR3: CARLGQGEETQYF; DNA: TGCGCCAGACTTGGACAGGGCGAGGAGACCCAGTACTTC
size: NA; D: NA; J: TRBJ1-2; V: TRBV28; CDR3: CASSLGAAEIYGYTF; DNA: TGTGCCAGCAGTTTGGGGGCAGCGGAAATCTATGGCTACACCTTC
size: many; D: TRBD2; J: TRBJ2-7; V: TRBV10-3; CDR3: CATAIAGGSPYEQYF; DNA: TGTGCCACCGCAATAGCGGGAGGGTCTCCCTACGAGCAGTACTTC
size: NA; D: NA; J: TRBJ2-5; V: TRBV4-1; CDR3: CASSQQSRSQETQYF; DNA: TGCGCCAGCAGCCAACAAAGCAGGAGTCAAGAGACCCAGTACTTC
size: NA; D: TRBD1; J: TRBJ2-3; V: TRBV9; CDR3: CASSAQGTADTQYF; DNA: TGTGCCAGCAGCGCCCAGGGGACAGCAGATACGCAGTATTTT
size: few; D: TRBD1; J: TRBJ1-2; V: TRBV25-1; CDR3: CASSVWTGDYYGYTF; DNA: TGTGCCAGCAGTGTCTGGACAGGGGATTACTATGGCTACACCTTC
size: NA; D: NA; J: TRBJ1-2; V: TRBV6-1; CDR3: CVSAGRSVYGYTF; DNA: TGTGTCAGCGCAGGACGGTCTGTCTATGGCTACACCTTC
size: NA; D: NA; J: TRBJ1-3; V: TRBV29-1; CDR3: CSAQSSGNTIYF; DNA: TGCAGCGCTCAGAGCTCTGGAAACACCATATATTTT
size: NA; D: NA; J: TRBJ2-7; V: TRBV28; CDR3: CASRDNARNYEQYF; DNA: TGTGCCAGCAGGGACAACGCCAGGAACTACGAGCAGTACTTC
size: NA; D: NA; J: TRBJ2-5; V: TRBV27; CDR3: CASSLGGRVGTQYF; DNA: TGTGCCAGCAGTTTAGGGGGCAGGGTGGGGACCCAGTACTTC
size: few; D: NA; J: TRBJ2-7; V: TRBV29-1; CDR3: CSVFSSYEQYF; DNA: TGCAGCGTCTTTAGCTCCTACGAGCAGTACTTC
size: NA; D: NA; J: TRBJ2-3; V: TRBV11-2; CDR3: CASSQLVDFVGTDTQYF; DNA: TGTGCCAGCAGCCAGCTGGTTGACTTTGTGGGCACAGATACGCAGTATTTT
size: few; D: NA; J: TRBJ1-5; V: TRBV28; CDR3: CASSPRGYRVLNQPQHF; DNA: TGTGCCAGCAGTCCCCGAGGTTATAGGGTGTTGAATCAGCCCCAGCATTTT
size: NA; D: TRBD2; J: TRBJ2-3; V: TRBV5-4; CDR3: CASSLRLVAGGSTDTQYF; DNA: TGTGCCAGCAGCTTGCGACTCGTGGCGGGGGGATCCACAGATACGCAGTATTTT
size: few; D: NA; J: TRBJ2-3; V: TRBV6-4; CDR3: CASSGRTPGDTQYF; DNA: TGTGCCAGCAGTGGCCGAACGCCAGGGGATACGCAGTATTTT
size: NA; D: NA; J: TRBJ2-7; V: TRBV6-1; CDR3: CASSDRPYEQYF; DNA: TGTGCCAGCAGTGATCGTCCCTACGAGCAGTACTTC
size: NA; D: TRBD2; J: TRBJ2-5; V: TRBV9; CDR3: CSSNRKGLVETQYF; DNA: TGTTCCAGCAACCGAAAGGGACTAGTAGAGACCCAGTACTTC
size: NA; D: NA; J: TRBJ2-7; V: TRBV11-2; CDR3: CASSLSPMSVSSYNEQYF; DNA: TGTGCCAGCAGCTTGTCTCCTATGAGCGTTAGCTCCTACAATGAGCAGTACTTC
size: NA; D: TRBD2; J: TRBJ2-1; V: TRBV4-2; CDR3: CASSPHPGLVGDDEQFF; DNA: TGTGCCAGCAGCCCCCACCCCGGACTAGTGGGGGACGACGAGCAGTTCTTC
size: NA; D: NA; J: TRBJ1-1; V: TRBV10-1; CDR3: CASSEGNLNTEAFF; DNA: TGCGCCAGCAGTGAGGGGAACCTGAACACTGAAGCTTTCTTT
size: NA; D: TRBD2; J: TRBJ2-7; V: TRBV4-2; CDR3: CASSQDRASGGYSGQYF; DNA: TGTGCCAGCAGCCAAGATCGAGCTAGCGGGGGATACTCGGGGCAGTACTTC
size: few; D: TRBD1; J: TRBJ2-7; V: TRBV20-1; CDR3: CSATPGQGAYEQYF; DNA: TGCAGTGCTACTCCGGGACAGGGGGCCTACGAGCAGTACTTC
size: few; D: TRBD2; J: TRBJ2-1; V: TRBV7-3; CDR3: CASSPGLVSNEQFF; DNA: TGTGCCAGCAGTCCAGGACTAGTTAGCAATGAGCAGTTCTTC